This T cell receptor beta chain derives from a study of response to subunit inactivated influenza vaccine. General study results and limits: A suggestion made by the authors is that each seasonal influenza vaccination recruits few new T cells.

This clonotype was seen more than once but under ten times. What it binds is unknown. Each CDR3 protein is one row after TCRdb ran MiXCR on the RT-PCR reads. The sample has about 650,000 distinct CDR3 sequences; 11% to 15% are singletons. The TCR was taken from a man in his forties or fifties who received an inactivated influenza vaccine. The sequencing used PBMCs from blood, collected 14 to 15 days before vaccination.

CDR3 sequence: CASSPPGRAASEQFF. In DNA form, the CDR3 reads TGTGCCAGCAGCCCCCCCGGGAGGGCCGCAAGTGAGCAGTTCTTC. The gene calls are TRBV9 and TRBJ2-1, with 8 bases fitting TRBD2. Germline V gene data show CDR1 as SGDLS and CDR2 as YYNGEE. The CDR3 totals 15 residues. The junction had 12 bases not matched to a gene; V was cut back by 4 bases and J by 9 bases.